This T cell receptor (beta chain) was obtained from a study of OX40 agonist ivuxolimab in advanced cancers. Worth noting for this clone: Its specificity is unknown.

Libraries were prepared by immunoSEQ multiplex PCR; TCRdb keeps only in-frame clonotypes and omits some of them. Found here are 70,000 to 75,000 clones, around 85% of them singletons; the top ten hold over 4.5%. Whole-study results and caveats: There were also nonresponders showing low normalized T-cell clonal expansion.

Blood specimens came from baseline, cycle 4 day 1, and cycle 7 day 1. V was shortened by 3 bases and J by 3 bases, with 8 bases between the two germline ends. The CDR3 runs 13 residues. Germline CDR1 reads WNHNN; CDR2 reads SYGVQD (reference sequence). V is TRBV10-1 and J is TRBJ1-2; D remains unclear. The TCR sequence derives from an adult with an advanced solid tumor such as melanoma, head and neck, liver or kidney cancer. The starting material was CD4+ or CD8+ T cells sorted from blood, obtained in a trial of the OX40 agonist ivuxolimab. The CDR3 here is CASSERQHYGYTF. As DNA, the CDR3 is TGCGCCAGCAGTGAACGGCAGCACTATGGCTACACCTTC.